Listed below are T cell receptor beta chains from one sample, sequenced in a study of T cell repertoires in cytomegalovirus infection. TCRdb called the reads again in MiXCR, with one record for every CDR3 protein. The sample carries roughly 280,000 distinct CDR3 sequences, roughly 13% recorded once. The sequenced sample consisted of PBMCs. Source of these receptors: a human donor in good health (CMV status not recorded). Some clones in this sample may be carry-over from other donors' samples. Both conserved end residues are part of each CDR3. Some rows mark clone size as missing; the rest say once, few, many or name a class of expanded clone.

>TRBJ2-6|many|TRBV7-2
CASSHSWDRGRPGANVLTF
>TRBJ1-5|few|TRBV6-6
CASSYGRRQSNQPQHF
>TRBJ2-2|few|TRBV20-1
CSARGGANTGELFF
>TRBJ2-3|few|TRBV28
CASSFGNVGTDTQYF
>TRBJ2-3|few|TRBV5-1
CASSPEGLDTQYF
>TRBJ1-5|few|TRBV23-1
CASKGEQGVGNQPQHF
>TRBJ2-1|many|TRBV7-6
CASSLAGTGFGNEQFF
>TRBJ1-4|few|TRBV20-1
CSSSSQPTNEKLFF
>TRBJ1-1|-|TRBV5-1
CASSGGQGNRAEAFF
>TRBJ2-6|many|TRBV28
CASAGTSSGANVLTF
>TRBJ1-5|many|TRBV11-2
CASSLEGGDQPQHF
>TRBJ2-2|few|TRBV15
CATSRDFTANTGELFF
>TRBJ1-1|many|TRBV7-2
CASSPGARGRRAEAFF
>TRBJ2-3|-|TRBV4-2
CASSQVRGSDPGPRTDTQYF
>TRBJ2-5|few|TRBV20-1
CSARGGAGTQYF
>TRBJ1-1|few|TRBV20-1
CSAAGSGTLNTEAFF
>TRBJ2-1|many|TRBV7-2
CASSAPGLAGYNEQFF
>TRBJ2-3|-|TRBV6-2/TRBV6-3
CASSFTQGGQYF
>TRBJ2-1|few|TRBV20-1
CSARALAGFEQFF
>TRBJ1-2|many|TRBV7-2
CASGPGEGAYYGYTF
>TRBJ1-1|few|TRBV7-3
CASSLVPGQNTEAFF
>TRBJ1-1|few|TRBV12-3/TRBV12-4
CASSWGQMNTEAFF
>TRBJ2-2|-|TRBV6-2/TRBV6-3
CASSYHRVTGELFF
>TRBJ2-7|many|TRBV7-6
CASSFRDSSYEQYF